Presented here are 8 T cell receptor beta chains from one specimen sequenced in a study of T cell clonality in common variable immunodeficiency. TCRdb keeps only in-frame clones here, not all; method: immunoSEQ multiplex PCR. The sample holds 30,000 to 40,000 clones, and no clone turns up only once. The specimen sequenced was peripheral blood mononuclear cells. The receptors shown here come from a person between 18 and 75 years old in good health.

At least ten counts were recorded for this clone. The read terminates 3 residues before the CDR3 end, so the remaining end is supplied by the germline J gene. The chain has TRBV7-9 and TRBJ1-5, with D perhaps matching TRBD1 (5 bases). This CDR3 has 14 amino acids. Germline CDR1 SEHNR, CDR2 FQNEAQ (reference sequence). V was trimmed by 5 bases and J by 8 bases, leaving 16 bases between them. The sequenced part of the CDR3 DNA is TGTGCCAGCAGCCCGACAGCGACCTGGGAGCCC. This sequence encodes CASSPTATWEP. The full-length CDR3 reads as CASSPTATWEPQHF.

This clone turned up a few times. The CDR3 goes on 3 residues after the read ends, and that part is filled in from the germline J gene. The chain joins TRBV6-1 to TRBJ2-3; weak D call: TRBD2 (6 bases). The CDR3 runs 15 residues. Germline CDR1 and CDR2: MNHNS and SASEGT. CDR3 DNA (partial): TGTGCCAGCAGTGAATGGAGGGCAGGGAATCAGCCG. This encodes CASSEWRAGNQP. The CDR3 in its entirety is CASSEWRAGNQPQYF.

This clone occurred a few times. The junction differs from germline at one of its ends, possibly a read error. The read ends 3 residues early relative to the CDR3; the germline J gene fills the gap. The chain uses TRBV7-4 and TRBJ2-7; D unresolved. Looked up from germline, CDR1 is SGHVT and CDR2 is SQSDAQ. The CDR3 has 17 residues. The CDR3 spells CTSSQEGDDGISYEQYF. CDR3 DNA (partial): TGCACCAGCAGCCAGGAAGGAGACGACGGCATCTCCTACGAG.

This clone was counted at least ten times. The read ends 3 residues shy of where the CDR3 ends; the end is completed using the germline J gene. V is TRBV19 and J is TRBJ2-5; 7 positions agree with TRBD2. This CDR3 has 13 amino acids. Per the germline V gene, CDR1 is LNHDA and CDR2 is SQIVND (reference sequence). Trimming cost V 7 bases and J 5 bases; bases outside gene matches: 7. The CDR3: CASIGGGRETQYF. The part of the CDR3 DNA that was read is TGTGCCAGTATTGGCGGGGGAAGGGAGACC.

Concerning this clone itself: The sequence runs out 3 residues before the end of the CDR3; the remainder is reconstructed from the germline J gene. V is TRBV5-8 and J is TRBJ2-5, with TRBD2 matching 11 bases. Germline CDR1 is SGHTS and CDR2 is YDEGEE. This CDR3 region has 14 residues. Germline trimming cut 7 bases from V and 2 bases from J; bases unmatched to any gene: 4. The DNA read from the CDR3 is TGTGCCAGCCGACTAGCGGGGAGACAAGAGACC. This translates into CASRLAGRQET. Given in full, the CDR3 is CASRLAGRQETQYF.

This clone came up many times. The missing CDR3 end, 3 residues past where the read stops, is filled in from the germline J gene. The V call is TRBV19, the J call TRBJ2-3; 9 bases fit TRBD2. The CDR3 length is 15 residues. The V and J ends lost 6 bases and 5 bases, in that order; junction bases with no gene match: 9. CDR1 is LNHDA, CDR2 SQIVND, per germline (reference sequence). The part of the CDR3 DNA that was read is TGTGCCAGTAGCCCGACTAGCGGATCTTTAGATACG. This translates into CASSPTSGSLDT. The whole CDR3 sequence reads CASSPTSGSLDTQYF.

This clone was counted only a few times. The CDR3 is cut off 3 residues early in the read; its end comes from the germline J gene. The J gene is TRBJ2-5, the V gene TRBV5-1, with 8 bases identical to TRBD1. Losses at the gene ends were 4 bases for V and 3 bases for J; bases not matched to a gene: 8. CDR3 length: 15 residues. CDR1 and CDR2 from the germline V gene are SGHRS and YFSETQ. CDR3 bases read: TGCGCCAGCAGCGCAACAGGGGGATCGGAAGAGACC. Its translation is CASSATGGSEET. The whole CDR3 protein is CASSATGGSEETQYF.

Notes on this clone: The CDR3 extends 3 residues past the end of the read, so its final part is completed from the germline J gene. The rearrangement uses TRBV30 and TRBJ1-2; 8 bases match TRBD1. This CDR3 contains 15 residues. Germline CDR1 GTSNPN, CDR2 SVGIG (reference sequence). CDR3 region: CAASTKDRESHDYTF. The CDR3 bases that were read are TGTGCCGCGTCTACAAAGGACAGGGAATCTCACGAC.